This T cell receptor (beta chain) was observed in a study of cytomegalovirus exposure and HLA in healthy donors. Regarding the study as a whole: A later analysis linked a missense DCLRE1C variant to TCR beta V- and J-gene trimming. As a later analysis revealed, most CMV-associated TCR beta chains appeared HLA-restricted.

This CDR3 has 16 amino acids. The V gene's germline CDR1 is GTSNPN and CDR2 SVGIG (reference sequence). V dropped 3 bases and J dropped 10; count of bases not matched to a gene: 11. The PCR employed 60 Vbeta primers together with 13 Jbeta primers. Profiling relied on immunoSEQ multiplex PCR, and the TCRdb table lists in-frame clones only, not all of them. The sample shows more than 100,000 clones, 75% to 90% of them seen only once. Concerning this clone itself: No antigen is known for it.

Sequenced sample: PBMCs. This receptor was identified in a female donor in good health and CMV-seropositive. The gene calls are TRBV30 and TRBJ1-6; TRBD1 matches at 11 bases. The DNA of the CDR3 is TGTGCCTGGAGCGGGGGGGGACAGGGGGGCCTATCACCCCTCCACTTT. Translated: CAWSGGGQGGLSPLHF. Together with reference TRBV30 and TRBJ1-6, the CDR3 gives the full variable domain: SQTIHQWPATLVQPVGSPLSLECTVEGTSNPNLYWYRQAAGRGLQLLFYSVGIGQISSEVPQNLSASRPQDRQFILSSKKLLLSDSGFYLCAWSGGGQGGLSPLHFGNGTRLTVT.